This passage covers 14 T cell receptor beta chains from one sample sequenced in a study of blood T cells in healthy people across ages. Through a sample-barcoded 5' primer and a J-beta primer mix, a second PCR was run for roughly 6 to 11 cycles. TCRdb itself ran the 5' RACE reads through MiXCR, one entry per CDR3 protein. In the table there are approximately 1.5 million distinct CDR3 sequences, 35% to 45% of which are singletons. The sample comprised blood. The receptors derive from a woman in her late teens or twenties in good health.

The rearrangement uses TRBV29-1 and TRBJ2-5; D perhaps matches TRBD2 (6 bases). The V gene lost 3 bases and the J gene lost 1 base, with 15 bases spanning the gap. The CDR3 has 15 amino acids. CDR1 and CDR2 (germline): SQVTM, ANQGSEA. CDR3: CSVESRGHSQETQYF. The CDR3 region has the DNA TGCAGCGTTGAGTCGCGGGGCCATTCCCAAGAGACCCAGTACTTC.

The rearrangement joins TRBV29-1 to TRBJ2-7; D is tentatively TRBD1 or TRBD2 (5 bases each). The CDR3 extends over 14 amino acids. V was cut by 1 base and J by 2 bases, with 12 bases left in between. Germline loops: CDR1 SQVTM, CDR2 ANQGSEA. The CDR3 spells CSVEASGTPYEQYF. For the CDR3, the DNA is TGCAGCGTTGAAGCCTCGGGGACCCCCTACGAGCAGTACTTC.

The chain employs TRBV7-9 and TRBJ1-2, with a tentative D call TRBD1 (5 bases). Germline lookup yields CDR1 SEHNR and CDR2 FQNEAQ (reference sequence). The CDR3 is 20 amino acids. V was clipped by 5 bases and J by 0 bases, with 28 bases between them. For the CDR3, the DNA is TGTGCCAGCAGCGGAACCCTGGGCCCCCGGGGGGGGACTACTAACTATGGCTACACCTTC. It encodes CASSGTLGPRGGTTNYGYTF.

The CDR3 bases are TGTGCCAGCAGAACAAGCGGGAGGGGCCCCTACGAGCAGTACTTC. Protein sequence: CASRTSGRGPYEQYF. This chain connects TRBV28 to TRBJ2-7, with 10 bases matching TRBD2. CDR1 and CDR2 from the germline V gene are MDHEN and SYDVKM. The CDR3 runs 15 residues. V shed 6 bases, J shed 2 bases, and the junction held 7 bases outside the gene matches.

The count of this clonotype is one. The chain uses TRBV7-9 and TRBJ1-2; D is unclear. With 1 base removed from V and 4 bases from J, the gap between germline ends came to 10 bases. This CDR3 comprises 14 residues. Germline lookup yields CDR1 SEHNR and CDR2 FQNEAQ (reference sequence). CDR3 sequence reads: CASSLVRDFYGYTF. In DNA form, the CDR3 reads TGTGCCAGCAGCTTAGTTAGAGACTTCTATGGCTACACCTTC.

Comments on this clonotype: Sequence at one end of the junction differs from germline and may be a read error. This chain links TRBV4-3 with TRBJ1-2; a weak D match, TRBD1 (5 bases). The V gene's germline CDR1 is LGHNA and CDR2 YSLEER. The CDR3 sequence is 15 residues long. CDR3 sequence (DNA): TGCGCCAGCAGCCAACGTGGGACGTTTAACTATGGCTGCACCTTC. It is translated as CASSQRGTFNYGCTF.

Points on this clonotype: This could be a read error, since a much larger clone is one nucleotide away. The chain has TRBV7-8 and TRBJ2-7; D may be TRBD1 (6 bases). Germline values: CDR1 SGHVS, CDR2 FQNEAQ. Trimming took off 6 bases at V and 4 bases at J, with 19 bases between the two ends. CDR3 length: 15 residues. CDR3 protein: CASRKVVQGTYEQYF. The DNA of the CDR3 is TGTGCCAGCAGAAAAGTGGTACAGGGTACTTACGAGCAGTACTTC.

The J gene is TRBJ2-7, the V gene TRBV7-2, with D possibly TRBD1 on 5 matching bases. Per the germline V gene, CDR1 is SGHTA and CDR2 is FQGNSA. This CDR3 has 15 residues. Trimming removed 3 bases from V and 0 bases from J, with 12 bases in between. CDR3 nucleotide sequence: TGTGCCAGCAGCTTGACAGAAGTAGTCTCCTACGAGCAGTACTTC. Its translation is CASSLTEVVSYEQYF.

This clonotype was observed a handful of times. This chain connects TRBV12-3 or TRBV12-4 to TRBJ2-7; 9 bases align to TRBD1. This CDR3 contains 15 residues. The trim removed 5 bases at V and 2 bases at J, leaving 7 bases unmatched. CDR3 coding DNA: TGTGCCAGCAGTATGGGACAGGGAACGGCCTACGAGCAGTACTTC. Translated, it gives CASSMGQGTAYEQYF.

The chain couples TRBV20-1 to TRBJ2-7; 13 bases match TRBD2. Unmatched junction bases numbered 6, after V lost 0 bases and J lost 1 base. Germline V gives CDR1 DFQATT, CDR2 SNEGSKA (reference sequence). The CDR3 loop spans 17 amino acids. This CDR3 is CSARDKGLAGISYEQYF. CDR3 nucleotide sequence: TGCAGTGCTAGAGATAAGGGACTAGCGGGAATTTCCTACGAGCAGTACTTC.

The chain recombines TRBV2 with TRBJ2-7; 9 nucleotides agree with TRBD1. V shed 1 base and J 2 bases; nucleotides not matched to a gene: 3. Germline values: CDR1 SNHLY, CDR2 FYNNEI. This CDR3 is built from 15 residues. The CDR3, as DNA: TGTGCCAGCAGTGAAGACAGGGGGCTCCCCTACGAGCAGTACTTC. Amino acids: CASSEDRGLPYEQYF.

This sequence joins TRBV7-2 and TRBJ2-3; D is uncertain. Germline CDR1 SGHTA, CDR2 FQGNSA. Between the trimmed V and J ends, which lost 4 bases and 7 bases, there was a span of 12 bases. The length of the CDR3 is 13 residues. The CDR3 protein is CASSSSVANTQYF. The CDR3 region has the DNA TGTGCCAGCAGCTCCTCAGTTGCGAATACGCAGTATTTT.

The V call is TRBV21-1, the J call TRBJ2-7; the D call TRBD1 from the table was never checked on the DNA. TRBV21-1 is tagged as a pseudogene. The CDR3 runs to 17 residues. CDR3 in amino acids: CASSKVGVRGVRYEQYF. In nucleotides, the CDR3 is TGTGCCAGCAGCAAAGTGGGGGTCAGGGGTGTGCGTTACGAGCAGTACTTC.

This clonotype was observed a handful of times. In DNA form, the CDR3 reads TGTGCCACCAGCAGAGCAGGTGGGGGGTTATTCTACGAGCAGTACTTC. Amino acids: CATSRAGGGLFYEQYF. V usage is TRBV15 and J usage is TRBJ2-7, with D tentatively TRBD2 (6 bases). With 1 base removed from V and 3 bases from J, the gap between germline ends came to 16 bases. Germline V CDR1 and CDR2: LNHNV, YYDKDF (reference sequence). The length of the CDR3 is 16 residues.